Listed here are 9 T cell receptor beta chains from one sample, sequenced in a study of shared clonotypes between healthy human individuals. Only in-frame clones appear in the TCRdb table, and some are missing; sequencing was by immunoSEQ multiplex PCR. This table has about 2.3 million clones, just under 95% appearing once. Input material: naive CD4+ T cells from PBMCs. Subset given: CD45RA+ positively selected. These receptors originate from a man younger than 35 in good health. Some clones in this sample may be carry-over from other donors' samples.

This CDR3 is CATKSLRDRGLSTEAFF. The CDR3 coding sequence is TGTGCCACCAAATCTCTAAGGGACAGGGGGCTTAGCACTGAAGCTTTCTTT. The rearrangement uses TRBV5-4 and TRBJ1-1, with TRBD1 matching over 12 bases. The CDR3 sequence is 17 residues long. Germline V lookup: CDR1 SGHNT, CDR2 YYREEE (reference sequence). The junction had 16 bases not matched to a gene; V was cut back by 9 bases and J by 4 bases.

The chain uses TRBV15 and TRBJ1-1, with unresolved D. Trimming cost V 6 bases and J 7 bases, with 9 bases left between them. Per the germline V gene, CDR1 is LNHNV and CDR2 is YYDKDF (reference sequence). The CDR3 sequence is 11 residues long. DNA of the CDR3: TGTGCCACCAGTAAACGGGGTGAAGCTTTCTTT. Encoded protein: CATSKRGEAFF.

The chain's CDR3 is CASSEGGEVWETQYF. For the CDR3, the DNA is TGTGCCAGCAGTGAAGGGGGGGAAGTGTGGGAGACCCAGTACTTC. The chain links TRBV6-1 to TRBJ2-5, with D perhaps TRBD2 (6 bases). Trimming took 1 base from V and 5 from J, leaving 14 bases between them. Germline values: CDR1 MNHNS, CDR2 SASEGT. The CDR3 is 15 amino acids.

The chain joins TRBV18 to TRBJ1-5; no reliable D call. V gave up 0 bases and J gave up 3 bases, with 9 bases separating them. The germline V gene encodes CDR1 KGHSH and CDR2 LQKENI. This CDR3 is 15 amino acids long. The CDR3 nucleotides are TGTGCCAGCTCACCACCCGGGGTATACAATCAGCCCCAGCATTTT. Amino acid sequence: CASSPPGVYNQPQHF.

V gene TRBV10-3 combines with J gene TRBJ2-5; D unresolved. The CDR3 length is 12 residues. The V gene's germline CDR1 is ENHRY and CDR2 SYGVKD. V was clipped by 6 bases and J by 3 bases, with 8 bases between them. Here the CDR3 reads CAISPTEETQYF. CDR3 DNA sequence: TGTGCCATCAGCCCTACGGAAGAGACCCAGTACTTC.

The table lists this clone with a few counts. The chain couples TRBV30 to TRBJ1-1; D ambiguous. Germline values: CDR1 GTSNPN, CDR2 SVGIG (reference sequence). The CDR3 sequence is 12 residues long. The germline V and J ends were trimmed by 0 bases and 4 bases, with 6 bases remaining between them. The DNA for the CDR3 is TGTGCCTGGAGTGTAGTAAGCACTGAAGCTTTCTTT. It encodes CAWSVVSTEAFF.

The J gene is TRBJ2-1, the V gene TRBV4-1; D unresolved. Germline assignment: CDR1 MGHRA and CDR2 YSYEKL. The CDR3 extends over 15 amino acids. Deletions cut 0 bases from V and 3 bases from J, with 9 bases between. The CDR3 reads CASSQDMGFYNEQFF. CDR3 nucleotides: TGCGCCAGCAGCCAAGATATGGGGTTCTACAATGAGCAGTTCTTC.

J is TRBJ1-1 and V is TRBV7-9; maybe TRBD1 (5 bases). Germline values: CDR1 SEHNR, CDR2 FQNEAQ (reference sequence). V lost 6 bases, J lost 1 base, and 9 bases lay in between. The CDR3 contains 13 residues. This CDR3 is CASRSGTNTEAFF. CDR3 DNA sequence: TGTGCCAGCAGATCCGGGACGAACACTGAAGCTTTCTTT.

This chain uses TRBV7-8 with TRBJ1-2; D is ambiguous. CDR1 is SGHVS and CDR2 is FQNEAQ in the germline V gene. CDR3 length equals 15 residues. The V and J ends lost 0 bases and 3 bases respectively, with 11 bases between them. The DNA of the CDR3 is TGTGCCAGCAGCTTAGCCAGACCCCAGGACTATGGCTACACCTTC. Its translation: CASSLARPQDYGYTF.